One sample yielded the 27 T cell receptor beta chains listed below, sequenced in a study of identical twins. TCRdb re-derived calls from the 5' RACE reads in MiXCR, one entry per CDR3 protein. Of 300,000 or so distinct CDR3 sequences in the sample, around 9.7% were seen once. This same sample was also part of a study on yellow fever vaccine responses in identical twins.

The sequencing sample was made of CD8+ T cells sorted from blood. The origin of the receptors is a woman under 30 in good health.

The rearrangement joins TRBV11-2 to TRBJ2-2; no clear D. The germline gives CDR1 SGHAT, CDR2 FQNNGV. The V and J ends lost 6 bases and 0 bases respectively, with 8 bases between them. The CDR3 has 14 amino acids. The CDR3 nucleotides are TGTGCCAGCAGTCACACCGCGAACACCGGGGAGCTGTTTTTT. It codes for CASSHTANTGELFF.

This clonotype was seen ten or more times. This chain connects TRBV27 to TRBJ2-3; D could derive from TRBD1 or TRBD2 (5 bases each). V was clipped by 3 bases and J by 8 bases, with 15 bases between them. From germline, CDR1 is MNHEY and CDR2 SMNVEV (reference sequence). The CDR3 sequence is 14 residues long. CDR3 residues: CASSLVGVGSTQYF. Here the CDR3 DNA reads TGTGCCAGCAGTTTGGTGGGGGTAGGGAGTACGCAGTATTTT.

CDR3 sequence: CSARRQGKNNSPLHF. CDR3 nucleotides: TGCAGTGCTAGAAGACAGGGGAAAAATAATTCACCCCTCCACTTT. The chain carries TRBV20-1 and TRBJ1-6; TRBD1 matches 8 bases. J was trimmed by 5 bases and V by 2 bases; bases with no gene match: 5. Germline assignment: CDR1 DFQATT and CDR2 SNEGSKA (reference sequence). The CDR3 has 15 residues.

This sequence joins TRBV7-9 and TRBJ2-7; D is possibly TRBD1 (6 bases). Germline CDR1 is SEHNR and CDR2 is FQNEAQ (reference sequence). Trimming removed 4 bases from V and 0 bases from J, with 13 bases in between. The CDR3 extends over 15 amino acids. The CDR3 region is CASSSKTGSSYEQYF. As DNA, the CDR3 is TGTGCCAGCAGCTCCAAGACAGGTAGCTCCTACGAGCAGTACTTC. The complete variable domain, with remaining parts taken from reference TRBV7-9 and TRBJ2-7, reads DTGVSQNPRHKITKRGQNVTFRCDPISEHNRLYWYRQTLGQGPEFLTYFQNEAQLEKSRLLSDRFSAERPKGSFSTLEIQRTEQGDSAMYLCASSSKTGSSYEQYFGPGTRLTVT.

The rearrangement links TRBV7-9 to TRBJ1-4, with D possibly TRBD1 on 5 matching bases. The CDR3 extends over 13 amino acids. Germline CDR1 SEHNR, CDR2 FQNEAQ (reference sequence). V gave up 5 bases and J gave up 13 bases, with 17 bases separating them. In nucleotides, the CDR3 is TGTGCCAGCAGCCCTGAAAGGGGTGAGGGACTGTTTTTT. Translated, it gives CASSPERGEGLFF. Filled out from reference TRBV7-9 and TRBJ1-4, the complete variable domain reads DTGVSQNPRHKITKRGQNVTFRCDPISEHNRLYWYRQTLGQGPEFLTYFQNEAQLEKSRLLSDRFSAERPKGSFSTLEIQRTEQGDSAMYLCASSPERGEGLFFGSGTQLSVL.

V is TRBV4-3 and J is TRBJ2-1; TRBD1 is a possible D gene (6 bases). The germline V gene encodes CDR1 LGHNA and CDR2 YSLEER. V dropped 2 bases and J dropped 9 bases, with 14 bases sitting between them. CDR3 length equals 14 residues. The CDR3 region has the DNA TGCGCCAGCAGCCAACAGACAGGCTTGGGTGAGCAGTTCTTC. Protein sequence: CASSQQTGLGEQFF.

This clonotype was counted many times. This chain connects TRBV5-1 to TRBJ2-7; D unclear. Per the germline V gene, CDR1 is SGHRS and CDR2 is YFSETQ. The germline V and J ends were trimmed by 0 bases and 2 bases, with 9 bases remaining between them. The CDR3 covers 14 residues. DNA for the CDR3: TGCGCCAGCAGCTTGGAGGCTATTACCTACGAGCAGTACTTC. It translates to CASSLEAITYEQYF.

This clonotype was counted a few times. The chain is built from TRBV7-2 and TRBJ2-7; TRBD1 might be the D (5 bases). V was clipped by 5 bases and J by 4 bases, with 18 bases between them. Germline V gene lookup returns CDR1 SGHTA and CDR2 FQGNSA. The CDR3 loop spans 15 amino acids. The CDR3 sequence: CASSGNSGYPYEQYF. The CDR3 bases are TGTGCCAGCAGCGGGAACTCAGGGTATCCGTACGAGCAGTACTTC.

This clonotype was found many times. The chain combines TRBV12-3 or TRBV12-4 with TRBJ2-7; D is possibly TRBD2 (6 bases). V was trimmed by 5 bases and J by 3 bases, leaving 14 bases between them. This CDR3 contains 14 residues. The CDR3 DNA follows: TGTGCCAGCAGTCAATTAGCGGACTTCTACGAGCAGTACTTC. Translated, it gives CASSQLADFYEQYF.

This clonotype was found a few times. The chain uses TRBV6-2 or TRBV6-3 and TRBJ2-1, with 10 bases lining up with TRBD1. The CDR3 loop spans 14 amino acids. The ends lost 8 bases at V and 7 bases at J; junction bases unmatched: 8. Germline CDR1 reads MNHEY; CDR2 reads SVGEGT. CDR3: CASEPGQGMNEQFF. In nucleotides, the CDR3 is TGTGCCAGCGAACCGGGACAGGGGATGAATGAGCAGTTCTTC.

This clonotype was counted between two and nine times. The chain is built from TRBV4-3 and TRBJ2-1; a weak D match, TRBD2 (6 bases). Trimming removed 0 bases from V and 2 bases from J, with 11 bases in between. CDR3 length: 16 amino acids. The germline V gene has CDR1 LGHNA and CDR2 YSLEER. CDR3 coding DNA: TGCGCCAGCAGCCAAGATCTAGCGACTGCCTACAATGAGCAGTTCTTC. Its protein product is CASSQDLATAYNEQFF.

In its sample, this clonotype was seen a few times. The chain couples TRBV10-3 to TRBJ2-7; a weak D match, TRBD2 (6 bases). CDR1 and CDR2 (germline): ENHRY, SYGVKD. Trimming cost V 3 bases and J 0 bases, with 12 bases left between them. The CDR3 length is 15 residues. CDR3 in amino acids: CAISEGRGSSYEQYF. The CDR3 DNA reads TGTGCCATCAGTGAAGGTCGGGGGAGCTCCTACGAGCAGTACTTC.

This clonotype has more than one count but fewer than ten. The CDR3 loop is CASSLAGQSHYGYTF. Here the CDR3 DNA reads TGTGCCAGCAGTTTGGCAGGGCAAAGTCACTATGGCTACACCTTC. J is TRBJ1-2 and V is TRBV27; possibly TRBD1 for D (5 bases). The CDR3 runs to 15 residues. Germline CDR1 and CDR2: MNHEY and SMNVEV (reference sequence). The ends were cut back, 3 bases at V and 3 bases at J, with 14 bases in the middle.

Notes on this clonotype: An end of the junction differs from the germline gene, which may be a read error. The chain recombines TRBV20-1 with TRBJ2-6, with TRBD1 matching over 8 bases. This CDR3 comprises 16 residues. Germline V lookup: CDR1 DFQATT, CDR2 SNEGSKA (reference sequence). The CDR3, as DNA: TGCTGTGCTACGGACAGGGCTGGATCTGGGGCCAACGTCCTGACTTTC. Its translation is CCATDRAGSGANVLTF.

The chain combines TRBV19 with TRBJ2-1; D gene ambiguous. The CDR3 spans 13 residues. Germline values: CDR1 LNHDA, CDR2 SQIVND (reference sequence). Trimming took off 3 bases at V and 6 bases at J, with 9 bases between the two ends. CDR3 sequence reads: CASSIFYTNEQFF. The CDR3, as DNA: TGTGCCAGTAGTATCTTCTACACCAATGAGCAGTTCTTC.

This clonotype was counted only a few times. V is TRBV6-5 and J is TRBJ2-2, with no clear D. The ends were cut back, 0 bases at V and 1 base at J, with 9 bases in the middle. This CDR3 is built from 16 residues. The germline V gene encodes CDR1 MNHEY and CDR2 SVGAGI. The CDR3 DNA follows: TGTGCCAGCAGTTACTCGAATACGGGGAACACCGGGGAGCTGTTTTTT. Translating gives CASSYSNTGNTGELFF.

In its sample, this clonotype was seen many times. The gene calls are TRBV19 and TRBJ2-1, with D perhaps being TRBD1 or TRBD2 (6 bases each). Trimming stripped 3 bases from V and 9 bases from J, with 18 bases between. The CDR3 contains 15 residues. Germline CDR1 reads LNHDA; CDR2 reads SQIVND (reference sequence). The CDR3 loop is CASSMWTEGTLEQFF. Written as DNA, the CDR3 is TGTGCCAGTAGTATGTGGACAGAGGGGACTCTTGAGCAGTTCTTC.

This clonotype was detected a few times. The chain is built from TRBV11-2 and TRBJ2-3, with TRBD2 identical over 10 bases. CDR3 size: 14 residues. Germline assignment: CDR1 SGHAT and CDR2 FQNNGV. J was trimmed by 4 bases and V by 6 bases; bases with no gene match: 4. CDR3 coding DNA: TGTGCCAGCAGACGAGCGGGAGGGTCAGATACGCAGTATTTT. It is translated as CASRRAGGSDTQYF.

The chain links TRBV18 to TRBJ2-7; possible D gene TRBD1, 6 bases. CDR1 and CDR2 (germline): KGHSH, LQKENI. The ends were cut back, 1 base at V and 6 bases at J, with 22 bases in the middle. The CDR3 covers 17 residues. CDR3 nucleotides: TGTGCCAGCTCACCACGGGAGCTATTGTCCTCACAGGGCGAGCAGTACTTC. It translates to CASSPRELLSSQGEQYF. The full variable domain, rest sourced from reference TRBV18 and TRBJ2-7, is NAGVMQNPRHLVRRRGQEARLRCSPMKGHSHVYWYRQLPEEGLKFMVYLQKENIIDESGMPKERFSAEFPKEGPSILRIQQVVRGDSAAYFCASSPRELLSSQGEQYFGPGTRLTVT.

This chain uses TRBV27 with TRBJ2-7, with no clear D. The germline V and J ends were trimmed by 6 bases and 2 bases, with 11 bases remaining between them. The germline V gene has CDR1 MNHEY and CDR2 SMNVEV (reference sequence). CDR3 length: 13 amino acids. CDR3 bases: TGTGCCAGCAGGCGCTCAAAGGCCTACGAGCAGTACTTC. Translation: CASRRSKAYEQYF.

The rearrangement joins TRBV19 to TRBJ2-7; 7 nucleotides match TRBD1. From germline, CDR1 is LNHDA and CDR2 SQIVND (reference sequence). The CDR3 is 14 amino acids. The V gene end was trimmed by 6 bases and the J gene end by 2 bases; junction bases not matched to a gene: 7. The CDR3 region is CASRMVDRTYEQYF. CDR3 DNA: TGTGCCAGTAGGATGGTGGACAGGACCTACGAGCAGTACTTC. Combining the CDR3 with reference TRBV19 and TRBJ2-7 gives the whole variable domain DGGITQSPKYLFRKEGQNVTLSCEQNLNHDAMYWYRQDPGQGLRLIYYSQIVNDFQKGDIAEGYSVSREKKESFPLTVTSAQKNPTAFYLCASRMVDRTYEQYFGPGTRLTVT.

This clonotype was counted many times. The rearrangement joins TRBV4-1 to TRBJ2-1; TRBD2 matches at 12 bases. Trimming cost V 1 base and J 14 bases; bases outside gene matches: 6. The CDR3 runs to 14 residues. Germline V gene sequence: CDR1 MGHRA, CDR2 YSYEKL. The CDR3 is CASSQVASGRAEFF. CDR3 DNA sequence: TGCGCCAGCAGCCAAGTCGCTAGCGGGAGGGCGGAGTTCTTC.

This clonotype was observed a handful of times. The genes are TRBV4-3 and TRBJ2-1; TRBD2 agrees at 13 bases. V shed 4 bases, J shed 7 bases, and the junction held 7 bases outside the gene matches. Germline V lookup: CDR1 LGHNA, CDR2 YSLEER. CDR3 length: 16 residues. The CDR3 nucleotides are TGCGCCAGCAGCCCCTCTGGACTAGCGGGAGTTAATGAGCAGTTCTTC. This codes for CASSPSGLAGVNEQFF.

This clonotype was seen repeatedly, ten times or more. V is TRBV20-1 and J is TRBJ2-5; D is unresolved. The CDR3 is 15 amino acids. V was shortened by 3 bases and J by 4 bases, with 18 bases between the two germline ends. The germline CDR1 and CDR2 sequences are DFQATT and SNEGSKA (reference sequence). The CDR3: CSARGYMELGETQYF. DNA for the CDR3: TGCAGTGCTAGGGGATACATGGAGTTAGGAGAGACCCAGTACTTC.

This clonotype was counted ten times or more. The rearrangement links TRBV27 to TRBJ2-7, with D perhaps TRBD1 or TRBD2 (5 bases each). CDR3 length: 12 amino acids. The V end lost 5 bases, the J end lost 4 bases, and 9 bases lay between the germline ends. The germline V gene has CDR1 MNHEY and CDR2 SMNVEV (reference sequence). The DNA of the CDR3 is TGTGCCAGCAGTACAGGAGGTTACGAGCAGTACTTC. Translation gives CASSTGGYEQYF.

This clonotype has at least ten counts. The chain combines TRBV10-3 with TRBJ2-2; 9 positions match TRBD2. CDR1 and CDR2 from the germline V gene are ENHRY and SYGVKD. The V segment lost 6 bases and the J segment 10 bases; nucleotides outside the gene matches: 12. The CDR3 is 15 residues long. The CDR3 loop reads CAIRSKRTSDEELFF. In DNA, the CDR3 is TGTGCCATCAGAAGTAAAAGGACTAGCGATGAGGAGCTGTTTTTT.

This chain joins TRBV11-2 and TRBJ2-7, with 7 bases fitting TRBD1. Germline V gene sequence: CDR1 SGHAT, CDR2 FQNNGV. V gave up 0 bases and J gave up 5 bases; unmatched junction bases: 13. There are 17 residues in the CDR3. The chain's CDR3 is CASSLDPFEGAIHEQYF. The CDR3 DNA reads as TGTGCCAGCAGCTTAGATCCCTTTGAGGGGGCGATCCACGAGCAGTACTTC.